This T cell receptor beta chain was captured by sequencing in a study of cytomegalovirus exposure and HLA in healthy donors. This CDR3 has 15 residues. Germline CDR1 MDHEN, CDR2 SYDVKM. J was trimmed by 2 bases and V by 5 bases; bases with no gene match: 8. Notes on this clone: Antigen specificity is unknown.

This PCR relied on a set of 60 Vbeta primers and 13 Jbeta primers. Clones were sequenced by immunoSEQ multiplex PCR, and TCRdb holds only the in-frame ones, with some missing. Of roughly 200,000 clones listed, about 81% are singletons. Overall study findings and caveats: Reports credit the classifier with highly specific, highly sensitive diagnosis of cytomegalovirus status.

This receptor was obtained from a middle-aged woman in good health and CMV-seronegative. The specimen was PBMCs. This chain joins TRBV28 and TRBJ2-7, with 8 bases matching TRBD1. The CDR3 region is CASSAPGQVTYEQYF. The DNA of the CDR3 is TGTGCCAGCAGTGCGCCGGGACAGGTAACCTACGAGCAGTACTTC.